One and the same sample provided the 6 T cell receptor beta chains below, sequenced in a study of blood T cells in healthy people across ages. PCR was performed a second time for 7 to 11 cycles using a sample-barcoded 5' primer and a J-beta primer mix. TCRdb ran MiXCR on the 5' RACE reads and lists one entry per CDR3 protein. The sample holds about 1.5 million distinct CDR3 sequences, 35% to 45% seen once. Input material: blood. The source is a woman aged 18 to 35 in good health.

This clonotype was counted between two and nine times. The V gene is TRBV20-1, the J gene TRBJ2-1; D remains ambiguous. The germline CDR1 and CDR2 sequences are DFQATT and SNEGSKA (reference sequence). The CDR3 has 13 residues. V lost 4 bases to trimming and J lost 0 bases, with 7 bases between them. CDR3 amino acids: CSANPGSYNEQFF. The CDR3 DNA sequence: TGCAGTGCTAATCCTGGCTCCTACAATGAGCAGTTCTTC.

V gene TRBV3-1 combines with J gene TRBJ2-2; 9 nucleotides agree with TRBD2. The CDR3 spans 11 residues. In germline, CDR1 is LGHDT, CDR2 YNNKEL (reference sequence). V dropped 10 bases and J dropped 6; count of bases not matched to a gene: 0. CDR3 DNA: TGTGCCACTAGCGGGGCCGGGGAGCTGTTTTTT. This sequence encodes CATSGAGELFF.

V gene TRBV29-1 combines with J gene TRBJ1-2; D is possibly TRBD1 (5 bases). Trimming pared 0 bases from V and 8 bases from J, leaving 13 bases between. This CDR3 comprises 13 residues. Germline CDR1 and CDR2: SQVTM and ANQGSEA. This CDR3 reads CSVEEGGRSGYTF. The CDR3 DNA reads TGCAGCGTTGAAGAGGGGGGGAGGAGCGGCTACACCTTC. The entire variable domain, with the rest obtained from reference TRBV29-1 and TRBJ1-2, is as follows: SAVISQKPSRDICQRGTSLTIQCQVDSQVTMMFWYRQQPGQSLTLIATANQGSEATYESGFVIDKFPISRPNLTFSTLTVSNMSPEDSSIYLCSVEEGGRSGYTFGSGTRLTVV.

V and J are TRBV4-3 and TRBJ1-2; D is unclear. Germline V gives CDR1 LGHNA, CDR2 YSLEER. This CDR3 contains 16 residues. Trimming pared 4 bases from V and 5 bases from J, leaving 20 bases between. The CDR3 DNA is TGCGCCAGCAGCCGAGGCGAGCCCGGGTGGAGGTATGGCTACACCTTC. Encoded protein: CASSRGEPGWRYGYTF.

The chain joins TRBV12-3 or TRBV12-4 to TRBJ2-7, with 7 bases identical to TRBD1. The V segment lost 7 bases and the J segment 3 bases; nucleotides outside the gene matches: 9. The CDR3 covers 14 residues. CDR3 bases: TGTGCCAGCACCTTCCGGGACAGAAGCTACGAGCAGTACTTC. This encodes CASTFRDRSYEQYF.

CDR3 region: CASSAGQGRGDPYNEQFF. Written as DNA, the CDR3 is TGTGCCAGCAGCGCTGGCCAGGGGCGCGGGGACCCCTACAATGAGCAGTTCTTC. This chain links TRBV9 with TRBJ2-1; D could derive from TRBD1 or TRBD2 (6 bases each). CDR3 length: 18 residues. From germline, CDR1 is SGDLS and CDR2 YYNGEE. V lost 3 bases, J lost 2 bases, and 21 bases lay in between.